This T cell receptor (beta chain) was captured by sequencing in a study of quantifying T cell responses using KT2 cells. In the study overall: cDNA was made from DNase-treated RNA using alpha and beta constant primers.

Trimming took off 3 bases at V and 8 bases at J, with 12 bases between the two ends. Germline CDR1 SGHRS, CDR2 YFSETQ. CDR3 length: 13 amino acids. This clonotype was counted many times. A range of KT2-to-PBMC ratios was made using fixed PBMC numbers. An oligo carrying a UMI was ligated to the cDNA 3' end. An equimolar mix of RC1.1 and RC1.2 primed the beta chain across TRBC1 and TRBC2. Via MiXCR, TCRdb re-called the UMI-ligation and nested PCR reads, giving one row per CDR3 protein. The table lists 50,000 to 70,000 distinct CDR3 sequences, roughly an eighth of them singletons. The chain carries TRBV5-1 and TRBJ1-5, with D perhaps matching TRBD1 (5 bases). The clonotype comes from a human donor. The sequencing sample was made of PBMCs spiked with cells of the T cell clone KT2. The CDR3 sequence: CASSYGTEEPQHF. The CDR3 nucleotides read TGCGCCAGCAGCTACGGGACGGAGGAGCCCCAGCATTTT.